This T cell receptor (beta chain) was documented in a study of blood T cell repertoires in COVID-19. Study background: There were acute and convalescent COVID-19 samples, and they came from the United States, Italy and Spain.

Germline CDR1 is LNHDA and CDR2 is SQIVND (reference sequence). V lost 5 bases and J 3 bases, leaving 13 bases between the germline ends. The CDR3 has 14 amino acids. Authors' analysis steps: Using reference gene primer amplification, nucleated cell counts were estimated. The method was immunoSEQ multiplex PCR; TCRdb's version includes in-frame clones alone and lacks a portion of them. V, J and clone size were drawn from that table, and D and trimming were deduced from the DNA. The sample shows roughly 59,000 clones, about 81% of them seen only once. This sequence was found in a man older than 75 with acute or convalescent COVID-19. The rearrangement joins TRBV19 to TRBJ2-5; a weak D match, TRBD1 (6 bases). The sequenced sample consisted of peripheral blood. The CDR3 bases are TGTGCCAGTAGTCATGACAGGACAAAAGAGACCCAGTACTTC. As protein: CASSHDRTKETQYF.